The present T cell receptor (beta chain) was sequenced within a study of blood T cells in healthy people across ages. In each sample, at least 7 million PBMCs were isolated. Then a second PCR, running roughly 7 to 11 cycles, was carried out with a sample-barcoded 5' primer and a J-beta primer mix. Every cDNA was tagged by a template-switch adaptor with 12 random nucleotides. TCRdb called the 5' RACE reads again in MiXCR, with one record for every CDR3 protein. Among roughly 680,000 distinct CDR3 sequences listed, about 21% were seen once. Trimming left V 0 bases short and J 8 bases short, with 16 bases between. CDR3 size: 14 residues. Per the germline V gene, CDR1 is DFQATT and CDR2 is SNEGSKA (reference sequence).

The chain employs TRBV20-1 and TRBJ1-2, with D tentatively TRBD1 (6 bases). This TCR came from a man aged 65 to 79 in good health. The source material was blood. In DNA form, the CDR3 reads TGCAGTGCTAGAGATATGGGGACATCGGGGGGCTACACCTTC. Residues: CSARDMGTSGGYTF.